The TCR beta chain under discussion was sequenced for a study of regulatory T cells in long-lasting Graves disease (TCRdb year 2021). Context from the whole study: Antithyroid drugs had been taken for less than 3 months by newly diagnosed Graves' disease patients. Patients with persistent Graves' disease were compared with patients with newly diagnosed Graves' disease using TCR sequencing and RNA sequencing of peripheral blood. The study took place in China and was registered as a clinical trial. A total of 33 samples were covered by TCR sequencing, comprising around 13 persistent and 20 or so newly diagnosed Graves' disease patients. Here is what the overall study found, with its caveats: Lower TCR Shannon entropy and fewer highly expanded clones were observed in persistent Graves' disease patients than in newly diagnosed patients, which suggested clonal expansion. More public clonotypes were shared among persistent patients (about 2,800) than among newly diagnosed patients (under 1,000). The study examined only peripheral blood because the primary lesion, thyroid tissue, could not be accessed. Sequencing and analysis were restricted to the TCR beta chain. As a limitation, the authors acknowledged that the small sample size may reduce accuracy. Preferential use of TRBV28, TRBJ1-2 and TRBJ2-5 was observed in persistent disease, whereas TRBV20-1 and TRBJ2-1 were favored in newly diagnosed disease.

About this clonotype itself: This receptor's antigen is unknown. No clone much larger than this one lies a single base away; base qualities are absent.

Based on the germline V gene, the CDR1 and CDR2 sequences are MGHRA and YSYEKL. V is cut back by 2 bases and J by 6 bases, with 12 bases in the junction unmatched. Inclusive of the bounding cysteine and phenylalanine, the CDR3 is 17 residues long. The CDR3 DNA has 51 bases and is translated from base 1. According to the study, the label for this sample's time point signals: newly diagnosed GD, antithyroid drugs for less than 3 months. For both TCR sequencing and RNA sequencing, RNA was extracted from PBMCs in TRIzol. The diagnosis of Graves' disease was made according to American Thyroid Association guidelines. Patients for the study were recruited at an endocrinology department in Xi'an, China. Each patient gave roughly 10 milliliters of peripheral blood, collected in an EDTA anticoagulant tube. Ficoll Paque Plus density gradient separation was used to isolate PBMCs, and no additional T cell sorting was done. An Agilent 2100 Bioanalyzer and agarose gel were used to check RNA quality, while a NanoDrop 2000 measured RNA concentration.

Libraries came from multiplex PCR. This sample was sequenced with an Illumina HiSeq 4000. TCR beta libraries were built with iRepertoire HTBI primers and Arm-PCR amplification of CDR3 regions. PCR products were gel purified before sequencing. The authors' analysis ran thus. Gene usage analysis of CDR3 amino acid clonotypes used the 60 to 80 TRBV and more than 13 TRBJ segments found across samples. COPE and FqMerger were used to merge filtered high-quality paired reads into contigs. BLAST was used to align contigs to the IMGT TRBV, TRBD and TRBJ reference genes, and CDR3 was defined following IMGT. Clonotypes above 0.1% frequency were classified as highly expanded clones. Shannon entropy served as the measure of repertoire diversity, while the Gini coefficient captured V-J evenness. A clonotype was considered public if more than one individual shared it. TCRdb handled the public reads itself, with Q25 trimming in fastp and clone calling in MiXCR, and kept productive beta chains. Each CDR3 protein gets just one entry, which takes the most common genes and DNA from the rows behind it. The V and J calls and clone size are TCRdb's, not the authors'. Within this sample are 400,000 to 500,000 distinct CDR3 sequences, with about 15% of them counted one time only. The ten most abundant clones make up 16% of the sample.

The data also belong to a second study, concerning T cells in Graves' hyperthyroidism and ophthalmopathy. Looking at the second paper: Stable Graves' hyperthyroidism was defined as the absence of progression to ophthalmopathy over 18 months of follow-up. Hyperthyroidism patients were newly diagnosed, had a disease duration of under 2 months, and were aged 18 to 65 years. Patients with uncontrolled infections, other autoimmune diseases, pregnancy or lactation were excluded. Diagnoses were based on clinical symptoms, serum thyroxine and TRAb, thyroid ultrasound and orbital computed tomography. The TCR CDR3 was subjected to a first round of RT-PCR using the HTBI primer set and the Qiagen OneStep RT-PCR kit. Blood samples also contained most of the expanded thyroid clonotypes (frequency above 0.001), which suggests that blood repertoires may reflect thyroid immune responses. Ophthalmopathy was separated from stable hyperthyroidism by a 13 V-J signature model, with around 90% sensitivity and roughly 81% specificity obtained in cross-validation and 80%/75% obtained in testing. In validation, progression to ophthalmopathy was predicted by the model with 70.59% sensitivity and nearly 75% specificity, a median of 6.5 months before onset. To identify distinguishing TCR V-J signatures, a discovery cohort of around 100 patients was used, comprising 40 to 45 with Graves' ophthalmopathy and around 60 with stable Graves' hyperthyroidism. Whether ophthalmopathy could be predicted prospectively was tested in an independent validation cohort made up of 18 to 20 hyperthyroidism patients plus 17 patients who later progressed to ophthalmopathy. The 95 to 100 discovery patients were randomly divided into training and test sets at a 7:3 ratio. In about 6 Graves' hyperthyroidism patients, the study also compared T-cell repertoires from thyroid tissue with T-cell repertoires from blood. Once sampling was done, hyperthyroidism patients were given methimazole at a starting dose of 30 mg daily, whereas ophthalmopathy patients were given high-dose intravenous methylprednisolone. A second multiplex PCR round built the libraries, followed by size selection and purification. Sequencing of the libraries was done on an Illumina HiSeq2000 using paired-end 100 bp reads. SOAPnuke was used to process the raw data, with reads discarded if the reads contained adapters or uncalled bases, had a mean Phred below 15, or lacked an exact constant-primer or identifier match. High-quality paired reads were merged using COPE v1.2.5, and each unique nucleotide sequence was defined as a clonotype. MiTCR v1.1 was used to align clonotypes to the IMGT TRBV, TRBD and TRBJ reference segments. Only V-J combinations with frequency above 0.0001, covering 99% to 99.2% of repertoires, were analysed. A TCS score was defined as the ratio of F50 (clonal expansion) to E x V (chaos), with BLOSUM62-based TCRdist applied between CDR3 peptides within each V-J. Welch's t-statistics and random forest reduced fewer than 550 V-J features to roughly 13, which were used in a naive Bayes classifier (R e1071). No statistical method was used to fix the sample size in advance, and group allocation was not hidden from the investigators. The paper reports TCR Vbeta CDR3 sequencing of 140 or so peripheral blood samples: around 45 ophthalmopathy, roughly 80 hyperthyroidism and around 17 progressor patients.

The sequence links TRBV4-1 to TRBJ2-1, and 8 junction bases match TRBD1. The clonotype was recovered from a young woman with Graves disease. Donor details come from another sample of the same person, matched by shared clones. The source material was peripheral blood mononuclear cells (PBMCs), sampled at new diagnosis, from a patient treated with antithyroid drugs. In nucleotides, the sequence is TGCGCCAGCAGCCAAATAGCCCGGGACAGGTTCGGCAATGAGCAGTTCTTC. Translation gives CASSQIARDRFGNEQFF.